This TCR beta chain was retrieved from a study of control samples from healthy donors and cancer patients (dated by TCRdb to the early 2020s). Its CDR3 holds 13 amino acids, cysteine through phenylalanine. Here the CDR3 DNA is all that survives: 39 bases in frame from base 1. Trimming at the junction amounts to 3 bases on V and 0 bases on J, and the germline ends lie 5 bases apart. Libraries were built with the immunoSEQ multiplex PCR assay. TCRdb took over this immuneACCESS table, retaining in-frame rearrangements with V and J assigned. Such tables are incomplete; in checked studies, under half of the missing clones stem from an unresolved V gene, and the remainder is unexplained. Within this sample are around 230,000 clones, with about 94% of them counted one time only. The leading ten clones occupy around 1.5% of the sample. About this clone: Its antigen target is currently unknown. No base qualities exist here, and no much larger clone lies one base off it.

The chain employs TRBV12-3 or TRBV12-4 and TRBJ1-2, with the D segment identity uncertain. The origin of this receptor is a man in his fifties in good health. Specimen: blood. This receptor carries the CDR3 CASSFGANYGYTF. DNA sequence: TGTGCCAGCAGTTTCGGCGCTAACTATGGCTACACCTTC.